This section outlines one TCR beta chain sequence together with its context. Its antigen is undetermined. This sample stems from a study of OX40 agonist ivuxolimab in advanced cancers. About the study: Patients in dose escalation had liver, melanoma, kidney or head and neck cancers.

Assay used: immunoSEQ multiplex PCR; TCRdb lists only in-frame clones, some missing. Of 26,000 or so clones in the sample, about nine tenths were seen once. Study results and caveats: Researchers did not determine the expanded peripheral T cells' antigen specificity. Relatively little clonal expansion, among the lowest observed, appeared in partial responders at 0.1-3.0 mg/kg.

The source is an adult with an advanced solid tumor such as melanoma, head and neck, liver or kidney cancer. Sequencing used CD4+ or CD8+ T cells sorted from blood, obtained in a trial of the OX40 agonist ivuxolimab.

The DNA of the CDR3 is TGTGCCAGTAGTGGGGGTCCCGGGACAGGGGGCGCTTACGGCAATCAGCCCCAGCATTTT. This encodes CASSGGPGTGGAYGNQPQHF. The chain uses TRBV19 and TRBJ1-5; TRBD1 matches at 12 bases. The CDR3 consists of 20 residues. Germline V lookup: CDR1 LNHDA, CDR2 SQIVND (reference sequence). V lost 5 bases, J lost 2 bases, and 16 bases stayed unmatched.